The 32 T cell receptor beta chains given below trace back to one sample, sequenced in a study of CD8 T cells in ankylosing spondylitis (dated by TCRdb to about 2017). The study at large found these results: A TCR beta motif made up of several highly homologous amino acid variants appeared to be characteristic of blood from ankylosing spondylitis patients.

The library was generated by 5' RACE. Reads for this sample came from an Illumina HiSeq 2500. TCRdb passed the public sequencing reads through fastp at Q25 and MiXCR, retaining productive beta sequences. Rows merge per CDR3 protein into single entries with the most common DNA and genes. The sample includes about 220,000 distinct CDR3 sequences, with around 19% observed a single time. The top ten constitute about 39% of the sample. No antigen is known for these receptors. The source material was blood, either unsorted or a sorted T cell fraction (not recorded which). The receptor set was obtained from a male donor with ankylosing spondylitis.

This clonotype was counted between two and nine times. This rearrangement joins TRBV4-3 to TRBJ1-1, with a tentative D call TRBD1 (6 bases). Germline lookup yields CDR1 LGHNA and CDR2 YSLEER. The CDR3 loop spans 15 amino acids. V was cut by 5 bases and J by 2 bases, with 15 bases left in between. The CDR3 protein is CASSFRRDTNTEAFF. DNA of the CDR3: TGCGCCAGCAGCTTTCGCCGGGACACTAACACTGAAGCTTTCTTT.

This clonotype was observed a few times. The chain couples TRBV28 to TRBJ2-3, with 7 bases aligning to TRBD2. This CDR3 contains 15 residues. The V segment lost 3 bases and the J segment 6 bases; nucleotides outside the gene matches: 9. Germline CDR1 is MDHEN and CDR2 is SYDVKM. CDR3 sequence (DNA): TGTGCCAGCAGTTTTGGGCTAGCGGAACAGGATACGCAGTATTTT. Translated, it gives CASSFGLAEQDTQYF.

This clonotype came up many times. This chain connects TRBV7-6 to TRBJ1-5; D uncertain. Germline V gives CDR1 SGHVS, CDR2 FNYEAQ. CDR3 size: 17 residues. V lost 5 bases, J lost 0 bases, and 17 bases lay in between. The CDR3 spells CASSPTWNLASNQPQHF. The CDR3 region has the DNA TGTGCCAGCAGCCCTACCTGGAATCTCGCTAGCAATCAGCCCCAGCATTTT.

About this clonotype itself: The conserved closing phenylalanine or tryptophan is absent in this CDR3, likely reflecting a read error. The chain employs TRBV7-9 and TRBJ2-1, with 10 bases fitting TRBD2. After removal of 3 bases from V and 8 bases from J, the junction contained 7 bases not matched to a gene. Germline V gene data show CDR1 as SEHNR and CDR2 as FQNEAQ (reference sequence). This CDR3 region has 15 residues. The CDR3 DNA reads TGTGCCAGCAGCTTTTCTAGCGGGGGTTACGATGAGCAGTTCTTG. It encodes CASSFSSGGYDEQFL.

This clonotype has a handful of counts. The V gene is TRBV12-3 or TRBV12-4, the J gene TRBJ2-2; D ambiguous. The CDR3 contains 16 residues. Deletions cut 5 bases from V and 1 base from J, with 14 bases between. The CDR3, as DNA: TGTGCCAGCAGTCTATCCCTAAACAGGAACACCGGGGAGCTGTTTTTT. It is translated as CASSLSLNRNTGELFF.

DNA of the CDR3: TGTGCCAGCAGTTTATGGCCCCCCCACGGACAGCCGCAAGAGACCCAGTACTTC. The encoded protein is CASSLWPPHGQPQETQYF. The chain uses TRBV28 and TRBJ2-5, with D possibly being TRBD1 (6 bases). Germline CDR1 MDHEN, CDR2 SYDVKM. The CDR3 loop spans 18 amino acids. V lost 0 bases and J lost 2, with 19 bases in between.

This clonotype was seen repeatedly, ten times or more. The CDR3 loop is CSVETGQNTEAFF. The CDR3 DNA reads TGCAGCGTTGAGACAGGGCAAAACACTGAAGCTTTCTTT. The chain uses TRBV29-1 and TRBJ1-1; 7 bases are a match to TRBD1. Germline-derived CDR1 and CDR2 are SQVTM and ANQGSEA. V was pared by 3 bases and J by 2 bases, with 3 bases of the junction left unmatched. This CDR3 has 13 amino acids.

This rearrangement joins TRBV29-1 to TRBJ2-5; 9 positions agree with TRBD1. The CDR3 runs 12 residues. Germline values: CDR1 SQVTM, CDR2 ANQGSEA. V shed 7 bases, J shed 5 bases, and the junction held 5 bases outside the gene matches. CDR3 nucleotide sequence: TGCAGCGCCACAGGGGGCGAGGAGACCCAGTACTTC. Its protein product is CSATGGEETQYF. Full variable domain (outside the CDR3, taken from reference TRBV29-1 and TRBJ2-5): SAVISQKPSRDICQRGTSLTIQCQVDSQVTMMFWYRQQPGQSLTLIATANQGSEATYESGFVIDKFPISRPNLTFSTLTVSNMSPEDSSIYLCSATGGEETQYFGPGTRLLVL.

CDR3 amino acids: CASSSKGGSQPQHF. Here the CDR3 DNA reads TGTGCCAGCAGTTCTAAAGGGGGAAGCCAGCCCCAGCATTTT. This rearrangement joins TRBV12-3 or TRBV12-4 to TRBJ1-5; perhaps TRBD1 as D (6 bases). Trimming cost V 4 bases and J 7 bases, with 14 bases left between them. This CDR3 region has 14 residues.

This clonotype is a singleton in its sample. The chain links TRBV27 to TRBJ1-5; no firm D call. The CDR3 is made up of 14 amino acids. Germline values: CDR1 MNHEY, CDR2 SMNVEV (reference sequence). With 8 bases removed from V and 0 bases from J, the gap between germline ends came to 11 bases. CDR3 sequence (DNA): TGTGCCAGCCGACTGGGTTCTAGCAATCAGCCCCAGCATTTT. The encoded protein is CASRLGSSNQPQHF.

The chain recombines TRBV12-3 or TRBV12-4 with TRBJ2-2, with D possibly TRBD2 on 6 matching bases. V was trimmed by 4 bases and J by 4 bases, leaving 13 bases between them. This CDR3 spans 15 amino acids. The CDR3 DNA follows: TGTGCCAGCAGTTACTTACAGGAGGGCACCGGGGAGCTGTTTTTT. Its protein product is CASSYLQEGTGELFF.

V gene TRBV11-2 combines with J gene TRBJ2-3; 11 bases are shared with TRBD2. Germline CDR1 is SGHAT and CDR2 is FQNNGV. The length of the CDR3 is 17 residues. V shed 4 bases and J 0 bases; nucleotides not matched to a gene: 6. CDR3 region: CASSSPLAGGSTDTQYF. As DNA, the CDR3 is TGTGCCAGCAGCTCACCCCTAGCGGGGGGTAGCACAGATACGCAGTATTTT.

As DNA, the CDR3 is TGTGCCAGCAGCTACCAAGCCGGGGAGCTGTTTTTT. It specifies CASSYQAGELFF. The chain joins TRBV7-9 to TRBJ2-2; D is uncertain. This CDR3 contains 12 residues. The V gene's germline CDR1 is SEHNR and CDR2 FQNEAQ (reference sequence). The V and J ends lost 4 bases and 6 bases respectively, with 6 bases between them.

The chain combines TRBV10-2 with TRBJ2-7, with 7 bases lining up with TRBD1. This CDR3 comprises 12 residues. V gave up 10 bases and J gave up 0 bases; unmatched junction bases: 3. Germline values: CDR1 WSHSY, CDR2 SAAADI. For the CDR3, the DNA is TGCGCCACCCGGGACAGCTCCTACGAGCAGTACTTC. It encodes CATRDSSYEQYF.

The table lists this clonotype with many counts. The rearrangement links TRBV12-3 or TRBV12-4 to TRBJ2-3, with a tentative D call TRBD2 (6 bases). V lost 6 bases to trimming and J lost 0 bases, with 13 bases between them. The CDR3 covers 15 residues. The CDR3 region has the DNA TGTGCCAGCAGCCCGTCCGGGAGTAGCACAGATACGCAGTATTTT. It translates to CASSPSGSSTDTQYF.

CDR3 in amino acids: CASSQLGGSPLHF. Here the CDR3 DNA reads TGTGCCAGCAGCCAGTTAGGCGGGTCACCCCTCCACTTT. The chain combines TRBV14 with TRBJ1-6; no clear D gene. V lost 3 bases and J 10 bases, leaving 10 bases between the germline ends. Germline loops: CDR1 SGHDN, CDR2 FVKESK. The CDR3 length is 13 residues.

V gene TRBV12-3 or TRBV12-4 combines with J gene TRBJ2-3; 8 bases agree with TRBD2. The CDR3 runs to 15 residues. V trimming: 6 bases; J trimming: 4 bases; junction bases outside the gene matches: 9. CDR3 protein: CASSLGAGLADTQYF. The CDR3 DNA reads as TGTGCCAGCAGCCTTGGTGCGGGACTAGCAGATACGCAGTATTTT.

Only a few counts were recorded for this clonotype. This chain joins TRBV4-2 and TRBJ2-7, with 10 bases lining up with TRBD2. Germline V lookup: CDR1 LGHNA, CDR2 YNFKEQ. The CDR3 loop spans 17 amino acids. V was clipped by 2 bases and J by 2 bases; unmatched bases: 9. DNA for the CDR3: TGTGCCAGCAGCCAATCCTCCGGGACTAGCGTTACCTACGAGCAGTACTTC. This encodes CASSQSSGTSVTYEQYF.

A note on this clonotype: Sequence at one end of the junction differs from germline and may be a read error. The V call is TRBV11-2, the J call TRBJ1-3; D call uncertain. The CDR3 extends over 12 amino acids. Germline V gives CDR1 SGHAT, CDR2 FQNNGV. CDR3 in amino acids: CASSLGTSPAIF. As DNA, the CDR3 is TGTGCCAGCAGCTTAGGGACCAGCCCTGCCATTTTT.

A few counts support this clonotype. The chain joins TRBV4-1 to TRBJ2-7; 7 bases are shared with TRBD1. CDR1 is MGHRA and CDR2 is YSYEKL in the germline V gene. The CDR3 loop spans 18 amino acids. Trimming took 0 bases from V and 2 from J; bases not matched to a gene: 13. The CDR3 DNA follows: TGCGCCAGCAGCCAAGATCCGCAAACAGGGGAACTAACCTACGAGCAGTACTTC. Translating gives CASSQDPQTGELTYEQYF.

This clonotype has a count of ten or more. The chain couples TRBV6-1 to TRBJ1-5; D call uncertain. Germline CDR1 and CDR2: MNHNS and SASEGT. Trimming shortened V by 4 bases and J by 10 bases, and 8 bases separated the two germline ends. This CDR3 comprises 11 residues. CDR3 DNA sequence: TGTGCCAGCAGTGGATCAGGTCCCCAGCATTTT. The encoded protein is CASSGSGPQHF.

This clonotype was recorded a few times. The V gene is TRBV4-1, the J gene TRBJ2-7; D may be TRBD1 or TRBD2 (5 bases each). The CDR3 consists of 17 residues. The V end lost 1 base, the J end lost 4 bases, and 20 bases lay between the germline ends. Germline V lookup: CDR1 MGHRA, CDR2 YSYEKL. Written as DNA, the CDR3 is TGCGCCAGCAGCCAAGTCCCTCCTGGGACCCTCGGGTACGAGCAGTACTTC. This gives the protein CASSQVPPGTLGYEQYF.

The chain links TRBV27 to TRBJ2-5; D uncertain. The V and J ends lost 4 bases and 0 bases respectively, with 6 bases between them. Germline lookup yields CDR1 MNHEY and CDR2 SMNVEV (reference sequence). This CDR3 has 13 residues. CDR3 in amino acids: CASSSTNQETQYF. CDR3 sequence (DNA): TGTGCCAGCAGTTCAACAAACCAAGAGACCCAGTACTTC.

The CDR3, as DNA: TGCAGTGCTACTTCCCCGAGACTAGCGGGAGACGATGTTACGCAGTATTTT. Protein sequence: CSATSPRLAGDDVTQYF. The J gene is TRBJ2-3, the V gene TRBV20-1; 12 bases align to TRBD2. V shed 4 bases, J shed 8 bases, and the junction held 16 bases outside the gene matches. CDR1 is DFQATT, CDR2 SNEGSKA, per germline (reference sequence). This CDR3 spans 17 amino acids.

The chain is built from TRBV5-1 and TRBJ2-2; D is perhaps TRBD1 (6 bases). The V end lost 4 bases, the J end lost 1 base, and 17 bases lay between the germline ends. Germline loops: CDR1 SGHRS, CDR2 YFSETQ. The CDR3 loop spans 17 amino acids. CDR3 region: CASSPRGLALNTGELFF. In DNA, the CDR3 is TGCGCCAGCAGCCCGAGGGGGTTAGCCTTGAACACCGGGGAGCTGTTTTTT.

This chain uses TRBV6-4 with TRBJ2-3; D is uncertain. The CDR3 loop spans 14 amino acids. Trimming removed 2 bases from V and 2 bases from J, with 8 bases in between. CDR1 is MRHNA and CDR2 is SNTAGT in the germline V gene. In DNA form, the CDR3 reads TGTGCCAGCAGTGACGGCAGAAACACAGATACGCAGTATTTT. Its protein is CASSDGRNTDTQYF.

This clonotype appeared a few times. The chain is built from TRBV5-5 and TRBJ2-3; 11 nucleotides agree with TRBD2. The CDR3 covers 15 residues. Germline V CDR1 and CDR2: SGHKS, YYEKEE (reference sequence). V dropped 0 bases and J dropped 5; count of bases not matched to a gene: 2. The CDR3 nucleotides read TGTGCCAGCAGCTTGGATCTAGCGGGAGGAGATACGCAGTATTTT. Translated: CASSLDLAGGDTQYF.

V is TRBV6-2 or TRBV6-3 and J is TRBJ2-7; the match to TRBD2 covers 7 bases. Germline-derived CDR1 and CDR2 are MNHEY and SVGEGT. CDR3 size: 11 residues. The V segment lost 7 bases and the J segment 5 bases; nucleotides outside the gene matches: 2. The DNA of the CDR3 is TGTGCCAGCATGCGGGGGAACGAGCAGTACTTC. Its translation is CASMRGNEQYF.

The chain carries TRBV11-2 and TRBJ2-2; possibly TRBD1 for D (6 bases). Trimming took off 1 base at V and 6 bases at J, with 21 bases between the two ends. CDR3 length: 18 amino acids. Germline CDR1 reads SGHAT; CDR2 reads FQNNGV. CDR3 bases: TGTGCCAGCAGCTTAGGGAGTTGGGGGCCGGAAGGGGCCGGGGAGCTGTTTTTT. It yields the protein CASSLGSWGPEGAGELFF. Looking up the rest from reference TRBV11-2 and TRBJ2-2 gives the full variable domain: EAGVAQSPRYKIIEKRQSVAFWCNPISGHATLYWYQQILGQGPKLLIQFQNNGVVDDSQLPKDRFSAERLKGVDSTLKIQPAKLEDSAVYLCASSLGSWGPEGAGELFFGEGSRLTVL.

The rearrangement links TRBV4-3 to TRBJ2-7; D unresolved. Germline V gives CDR1 LGHNA, CDR2 YSLEER. Trimming left V 2 bases short and J 3 bases short, with 17 bases between. The CDR3 has 16 residues. CDR3 amino acids: CASSQSRRTPFYEQYF. CDR3 coding DNA: TGCGCCAGCAGCCAATCCCGACGGACGCCCTTCTACGAGCAGTACTTC.

This clonotype occurred a few times. The chain couples TRBV20-1 to TRBJ1-1; 9 bases agree with TRBD1. CDR3 length: 15 amino acids. J gave up 2 bases and V 6 bases, and 10 bases lay outside the gene matches. Germline CDR1 and CDR2: DFQATT and SNEGSKA (reference sequence). The DNA of the CDR3 is TGCAGTGCCATCCCCGTCACAGGGGGCAACACTGAAGCTTTCTTT. Translated: CSAIPVTGGNTEAFF.

This clonotype was detected only a few times. The chain uses TRBV3-1 and TRBJ1-1; no firm D call. Trimming stripped 4 bases from V and 3 bases from J, with 21 bases between. This CDR3 has 17 residues. Per the germline V gene, CDR1 is LGHDT and CDR2 is YNNKEL (reference sequence). CDR3 DNA: TGTGCCAGCAGCCCTGTGGCGGCCTGGGTTGGGGACACTGAAGCTTTCTTT. Its protein product is CASSPVAAWVGDTEAFF.